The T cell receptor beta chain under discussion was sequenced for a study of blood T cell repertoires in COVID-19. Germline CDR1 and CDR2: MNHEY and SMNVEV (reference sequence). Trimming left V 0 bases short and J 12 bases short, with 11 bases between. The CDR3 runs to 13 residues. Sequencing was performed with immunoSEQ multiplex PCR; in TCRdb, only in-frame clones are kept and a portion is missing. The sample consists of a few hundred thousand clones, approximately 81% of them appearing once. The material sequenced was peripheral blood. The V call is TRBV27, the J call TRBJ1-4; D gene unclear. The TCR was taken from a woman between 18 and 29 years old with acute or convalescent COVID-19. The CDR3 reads CASSLSRREQLFF. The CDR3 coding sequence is TGTGCCAGCAGTTTATCGAGAAGGGAGCAACTGTTTTTT.